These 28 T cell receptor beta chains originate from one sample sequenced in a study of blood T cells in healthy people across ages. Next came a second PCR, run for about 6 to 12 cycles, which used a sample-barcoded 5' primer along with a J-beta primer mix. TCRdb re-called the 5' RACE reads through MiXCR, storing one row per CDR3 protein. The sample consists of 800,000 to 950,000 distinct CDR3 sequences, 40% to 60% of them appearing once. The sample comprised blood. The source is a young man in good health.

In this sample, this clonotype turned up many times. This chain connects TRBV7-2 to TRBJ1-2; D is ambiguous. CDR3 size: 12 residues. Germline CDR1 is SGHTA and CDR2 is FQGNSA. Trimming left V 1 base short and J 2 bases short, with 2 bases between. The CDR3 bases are TGTGCCAGCAGCTTAGTCAACTATGGCTACACCTTC. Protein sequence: CASSLVNYGYTF.

The CDR3 nucleotides are TGTGCCAGCAGCCCAGGGGACTCCTACGAGCAGTACTTC. Residues: CASSPGDSYEQYF. The chain links TRBV12-3 or TRBV12-4 to TRBJ2-7, with D perhaps TRBD1 (6 bases). V lost 6 bases to trimming and J lost 0 bases, with 9 bases between them. The CDR3 has 13 amino acids.

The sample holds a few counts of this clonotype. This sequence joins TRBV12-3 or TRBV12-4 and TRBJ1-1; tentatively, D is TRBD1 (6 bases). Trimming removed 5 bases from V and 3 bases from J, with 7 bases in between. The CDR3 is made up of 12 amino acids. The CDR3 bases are TGTGCCAGCAGTAGGGGGGACACTGAAGCTTTCTTT. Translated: CASSRGDTEAFF.

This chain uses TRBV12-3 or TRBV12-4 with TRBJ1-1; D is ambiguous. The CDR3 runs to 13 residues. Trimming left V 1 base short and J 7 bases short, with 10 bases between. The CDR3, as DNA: TGTGCCAGCAGTTTAGATCCGGAATATGAAGCTTTCTTT. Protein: CASSLDPEYEAFF.

The CDR3 nucleotides read TGTGCCAGCAGGAGGGACAGTTTAGGATTTAACTATGGCTACACCTTC. Encoded protein: CASRRDSLGFNYGYTF. This sequence joins TRBV2 and TRBJ1-2; TRBD1 matches 7 bases. CDR1 SNHLY and CDR2 FYNNEI come from the germline V gene. The CDR3 length is 16 residues. Losses at the gene ends were 6 bases for V and 1 base for J; bases not matched to a gene: 11. The full variable domain, in which reference TRBV2 and TRBJ1-2 provide the parts outside the CDR3, is EPEVTQTPSHQVTQMGQEVILRCVPISNHLYFYWYRQILGQKVEFLVSFYNNEISEKSEIFDDQFSVERPDGSNFTLKIRSTKLEDSAMYFCASRRDSLGFNYGYTFGSGTRLTVV.

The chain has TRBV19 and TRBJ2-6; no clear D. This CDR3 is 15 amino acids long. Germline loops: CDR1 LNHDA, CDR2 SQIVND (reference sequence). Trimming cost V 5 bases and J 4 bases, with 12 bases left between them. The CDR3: CASSSLPVGANVLTF. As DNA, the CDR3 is TGTGCCAGTAGTTCCCTTCCCGTGGGGGCCAACGTCCTGACTTTC.

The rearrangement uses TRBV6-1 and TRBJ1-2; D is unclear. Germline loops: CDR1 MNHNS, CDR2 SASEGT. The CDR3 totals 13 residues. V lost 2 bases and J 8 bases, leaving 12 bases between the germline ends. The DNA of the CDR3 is TGTGCCAGCAGTGAAACACGGGATTACGGCTACACCTTC. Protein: CASSETRDYGYTF.

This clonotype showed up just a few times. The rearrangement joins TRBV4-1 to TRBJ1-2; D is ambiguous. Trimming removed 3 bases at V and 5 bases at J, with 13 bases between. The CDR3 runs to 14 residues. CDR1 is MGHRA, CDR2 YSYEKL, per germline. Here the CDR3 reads CASSQQTLLYGYTF. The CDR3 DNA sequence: TGCGCCAGCAGCCAGCAGACACTGCTATATGGCTACACCTTC.

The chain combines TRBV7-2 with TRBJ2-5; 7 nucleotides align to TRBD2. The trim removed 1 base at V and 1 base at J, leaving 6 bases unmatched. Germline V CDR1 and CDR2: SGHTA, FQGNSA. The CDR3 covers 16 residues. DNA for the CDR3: TGTGCCAGCAGCTTAGGAGGGTGGGGGGGCCAAGAGACCCAGTACTTC. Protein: CASSLGGWGGQETQYF. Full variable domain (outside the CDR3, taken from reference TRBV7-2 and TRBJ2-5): GAGVSQSPSNKVTEKGKDVELRCDPISGHTALYWYRQSLGQGLEFLIYFQGNSAPDKSGLPSDRFSAERTGGSVSTLTIQRTQQEDSAVYLCASSLGGWGGQETQYFGPGTRLLVL.

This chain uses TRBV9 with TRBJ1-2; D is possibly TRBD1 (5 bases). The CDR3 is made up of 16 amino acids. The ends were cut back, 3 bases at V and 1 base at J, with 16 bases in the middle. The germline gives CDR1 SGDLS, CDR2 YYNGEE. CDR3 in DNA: TGTGCCAGCAGCGAGGGCCGTGGGGGTGGTAACTATGGCTACACCTTC. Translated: CASSEGRGGGNYGYTF. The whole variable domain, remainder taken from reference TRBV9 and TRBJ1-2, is DSGVTQTPKHLITATGQRVTLRCSPRSGDLSVYWYQQSLDQGLQFLIQYYNGEERAKGNILERFSAQQFPDLHSELNLSSLELGDSALYFCASSEGRGGGNYGYTFGSGTRLTVV.

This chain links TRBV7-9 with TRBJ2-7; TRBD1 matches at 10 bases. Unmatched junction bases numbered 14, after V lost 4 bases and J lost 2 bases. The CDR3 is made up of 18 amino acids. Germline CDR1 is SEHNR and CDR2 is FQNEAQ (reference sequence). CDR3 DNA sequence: TGTGCCAGCAGCTCCCCGTCTACCGGGACAGGGGCCCCCTACGAGCAGTACTTC. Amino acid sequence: CASSSPSTGTGAPYEQYF.

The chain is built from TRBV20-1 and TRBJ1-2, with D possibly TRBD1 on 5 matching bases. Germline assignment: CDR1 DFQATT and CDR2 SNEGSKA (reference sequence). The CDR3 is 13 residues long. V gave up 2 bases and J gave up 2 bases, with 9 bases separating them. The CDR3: CSARTRQNYGYTF. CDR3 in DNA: TGCAGTGCTAGAACCCGACAGAACTATGGCTACACCTTC.

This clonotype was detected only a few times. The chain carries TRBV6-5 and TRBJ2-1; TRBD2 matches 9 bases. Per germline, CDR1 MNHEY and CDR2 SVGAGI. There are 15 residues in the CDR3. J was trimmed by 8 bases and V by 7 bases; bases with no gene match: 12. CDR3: CASKLVAGVLDEQFF. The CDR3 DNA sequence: TGTGCCAGCAAATTAGTAGCGGGGGTTCTGGATGAGCAGTTCTTC.

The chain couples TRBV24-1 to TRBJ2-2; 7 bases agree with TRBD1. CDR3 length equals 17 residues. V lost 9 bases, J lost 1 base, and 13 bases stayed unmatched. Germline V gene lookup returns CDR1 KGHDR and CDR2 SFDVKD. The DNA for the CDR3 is TGTGCCACCGGGGCAAAACAGGGGTTACGGAACACCGGGGAGCTGTTTTTT. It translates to CATGAKQGLRNTGELFF.

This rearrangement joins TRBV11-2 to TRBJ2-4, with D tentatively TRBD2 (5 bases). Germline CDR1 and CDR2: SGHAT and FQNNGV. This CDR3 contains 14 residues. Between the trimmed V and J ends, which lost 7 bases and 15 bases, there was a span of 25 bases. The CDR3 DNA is TGTGCCAGCACCCATGTAAGGGCCGAGCGGCGGGCGTACTTC. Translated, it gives CASTHVRAERRAYF.

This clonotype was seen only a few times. In nucleotides, the CDR3 is TGTGCCAGCAGCTTAGGTACAGGGTCGCAATACGAGCAGTACTTC. Its translation: CASSLGTGSQYEQYF. The chain is built from TRBV7-2 and TRBJ2-7, with a weak D call TRBD1 (6 bases). Per the germline V gene, CDR1 is SGHTA and CDR2 is FQGNSA. The CDR3 has 15 amino acids. V lost 1 base and J lost 4, with 14 bases in between.

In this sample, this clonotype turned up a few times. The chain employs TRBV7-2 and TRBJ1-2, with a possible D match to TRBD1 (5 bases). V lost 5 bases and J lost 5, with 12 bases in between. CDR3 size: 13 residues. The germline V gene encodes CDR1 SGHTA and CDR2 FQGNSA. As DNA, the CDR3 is TGTGCCAGCAGCCAGGACATGCGGTATGGCTACACCTTC. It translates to CASSQDMRYGYTF.

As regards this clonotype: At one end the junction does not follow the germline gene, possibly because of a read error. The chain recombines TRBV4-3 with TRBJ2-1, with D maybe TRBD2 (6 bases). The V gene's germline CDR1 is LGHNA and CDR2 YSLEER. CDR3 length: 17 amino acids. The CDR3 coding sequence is TGCGCCAACAGCCCTAATAAGGTGACTAGCTCCTACAATGAGCAGTTCTTC. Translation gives CANSPNKVTSSYNEQFF.

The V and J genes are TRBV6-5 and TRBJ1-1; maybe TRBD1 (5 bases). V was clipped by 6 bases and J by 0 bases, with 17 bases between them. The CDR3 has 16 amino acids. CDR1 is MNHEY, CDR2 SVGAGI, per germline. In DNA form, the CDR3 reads TGTGCCAGCAGATCCCCAGGGACGGCCCTGAACACTGAAGCTTTCTTT. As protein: CASRSPGTALNTEAFF.

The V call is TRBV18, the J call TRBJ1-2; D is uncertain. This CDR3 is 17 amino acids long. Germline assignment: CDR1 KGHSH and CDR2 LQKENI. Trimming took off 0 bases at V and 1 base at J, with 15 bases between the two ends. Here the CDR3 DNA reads TGTGCCAGCTCACCACCGGTGGGAGACACGCTTAACTATGGCTACACCTTC. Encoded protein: CASSPPVGDTLNYGYTF.

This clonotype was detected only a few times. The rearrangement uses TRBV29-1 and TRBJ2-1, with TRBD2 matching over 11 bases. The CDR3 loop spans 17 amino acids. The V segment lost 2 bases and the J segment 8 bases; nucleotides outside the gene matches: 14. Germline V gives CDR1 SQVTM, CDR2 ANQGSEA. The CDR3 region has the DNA TGCAGCGTTGAAACCCGGAAGGAACTAGCGGGGGTAGATGAGCAGTTCTTC. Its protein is CSVETRKELAGVDEQFF.

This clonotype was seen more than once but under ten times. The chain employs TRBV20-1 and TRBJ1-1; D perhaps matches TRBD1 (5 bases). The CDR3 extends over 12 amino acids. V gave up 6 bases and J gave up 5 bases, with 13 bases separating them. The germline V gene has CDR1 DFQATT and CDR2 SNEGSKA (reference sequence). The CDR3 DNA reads TGCAGTGCCCAACCGGAGGGGACTGAAGCTTTCTTT. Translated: CSAQPEGTEAFF.

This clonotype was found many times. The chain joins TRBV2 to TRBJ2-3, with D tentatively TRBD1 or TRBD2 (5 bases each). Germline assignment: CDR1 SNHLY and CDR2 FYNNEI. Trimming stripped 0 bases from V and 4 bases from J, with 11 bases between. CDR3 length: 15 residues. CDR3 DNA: TGTGCCAGCAGTGAAGCAGGGGACGTCTCAGATACGCAGTATTTT. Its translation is CASSEAGDVSDTQYF.

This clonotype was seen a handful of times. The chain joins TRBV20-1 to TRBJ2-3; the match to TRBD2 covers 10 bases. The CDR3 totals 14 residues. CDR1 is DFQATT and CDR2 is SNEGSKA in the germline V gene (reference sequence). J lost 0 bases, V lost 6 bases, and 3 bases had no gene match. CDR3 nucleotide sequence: TGCAGTGCCCAGCGGGGGGGGAGCACAGATACGCAGTATTTT. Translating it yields CSAQRGGSTDTQYF.

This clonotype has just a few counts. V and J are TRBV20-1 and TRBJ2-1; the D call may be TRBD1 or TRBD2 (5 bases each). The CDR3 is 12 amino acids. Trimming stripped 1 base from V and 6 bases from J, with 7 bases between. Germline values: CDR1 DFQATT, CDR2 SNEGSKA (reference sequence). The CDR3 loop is CSARVGGNEQFF. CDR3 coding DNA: TGCAGTGCTAGAGTTGGGGGCAATGAGCAGTTCTTC.

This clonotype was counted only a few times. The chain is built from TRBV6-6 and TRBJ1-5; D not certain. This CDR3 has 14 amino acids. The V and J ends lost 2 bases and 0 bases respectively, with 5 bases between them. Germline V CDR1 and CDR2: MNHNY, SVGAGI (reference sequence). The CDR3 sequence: CASSYADSNQPQHF. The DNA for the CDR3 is TGTGCCAGCAGTTACGCAGATAGCAATCAGCCCCAGCATTTT.

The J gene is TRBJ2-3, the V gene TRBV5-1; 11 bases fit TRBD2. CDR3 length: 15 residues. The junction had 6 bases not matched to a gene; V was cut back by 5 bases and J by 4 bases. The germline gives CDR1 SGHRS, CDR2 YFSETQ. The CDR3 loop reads CASSPGTSGADTQYF. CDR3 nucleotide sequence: TGCGCCAGCAGTCCTGGGACTAGCGGCGCAGATACGCAGTATTTT.

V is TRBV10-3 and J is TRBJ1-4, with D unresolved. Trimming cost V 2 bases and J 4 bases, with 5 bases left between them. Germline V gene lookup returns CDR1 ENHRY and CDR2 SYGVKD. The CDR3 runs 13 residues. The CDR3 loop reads CAISEAVNEKLFF. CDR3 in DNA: TGTGCCATCAGTGAGGCGGTTAATGAAAAACTGTTTTTT.